This T cell receptor (beta chain) originates from a study of T cell changes during pregnancy in multiple sclerosis (dated by TCRdb to between 2018 and 2021). Describing the broader study: In women with multiple sclerosis, the researchers looked at how the T cell repertoire shifted as pregnancy progressed.

CDR1 GTSNPN and CDR2 SVGIG are derived from the germline V gene (reference sequence). Counted from cysteine to phenylalanine, this CDR3 has 13 amino acids. CDR3 DNA is the only sequence kept; it has 39 bases, read in frame from the first base. At the junction V is shortened by 1 base and J by 2 bases, with 9 bases in between. The protocol used for the library was the immunoSEQ multiplex PCR assay. The clones in this table, taken by TCRdb from immuneACCESS, are in-frame only. Not every clone is retained; where verified, under half of the shortfall comes from an unresolved V gene, and the cause of the rest is unknown. A total of approximately 58,000 clones appear in this sample, over 80% of them only once. The ten largest clonotypes hold 2.5% to 3% of the sample. Worth noting for this clone: No antigen is known for it. The input lacks base qualities; no much larger clone sits a single base away.

The chain couples TRBV30 to TRBJ2-7; too little of a D gene remains to name it. The sample consisted of peripheral blood, taken in the second trimester of pregnancy. The sequence was collected from a female donor in good health, enrolled as a control in a pregnancy study. The CDR3 region has the sequence CAWSADTTYEQYF. The DNA sequence is TGTGCCTGGAGTGCCGACACAACCTACGAGCAGTACTTC.